This T cell receptor (beta chain) came from a study of blood T cell repertoires in COVID-19. V lost 5 bases and J lost 0, with 5 bases in between. This CDR3 is built from 13 residues. Germline CDR1 reads SGHTA; CDR2 reads FQGNSA. Data came from immunoSEQ multiplex PCR; TCRdb stores just in-frame clones and leaves some out. The sample lists around 250,000 clones, around 90% seen once, with around 1.6% in the top ten. Participant ages covered roughly 18 to 90 years across 20 to 25 US areas. Before being deemed recovered, Cohort 3 donors had two negative PCRs, clearance, or symptom resolution. The V gene is TRBV7-2, the J gene TRBJ1-5; D is undetermined. This clonotype was sampled from a woman in her forties or fifties who had recovered from COVID-19. The sequenced sample was PBMCs or T cells enriched from blood (not recorded which). CDR3 residues: CASSTGSNQPQHF. DNA of the CDR3: TGTGCCAGCAGCACTGGTAGCAATCAGCCCCAGCATTTT.